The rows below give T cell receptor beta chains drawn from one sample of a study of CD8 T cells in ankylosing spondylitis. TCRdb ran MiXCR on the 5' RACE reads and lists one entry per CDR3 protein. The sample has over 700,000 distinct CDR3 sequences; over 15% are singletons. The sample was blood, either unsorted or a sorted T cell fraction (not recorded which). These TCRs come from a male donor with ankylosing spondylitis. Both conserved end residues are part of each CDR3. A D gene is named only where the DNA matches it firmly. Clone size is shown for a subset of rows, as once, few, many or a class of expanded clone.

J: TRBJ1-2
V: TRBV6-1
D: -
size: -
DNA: TGTGCCAGCAGTGAAGTAACAGAGCACTATGGCTACACCTTC
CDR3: CASSEVTEHYGYTF

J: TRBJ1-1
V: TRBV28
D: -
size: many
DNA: TGTGCCAGCAGCAAGACAGGTTACACTGAAGCTTTCTTT
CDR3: CASSKTGYTEAFF

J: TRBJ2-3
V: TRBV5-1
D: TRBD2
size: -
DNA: TGCGCCAGCAGCCGGGGGGGCCAGAGAGATACGCAGTATTTT
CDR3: CASSRGGQRDTQYF

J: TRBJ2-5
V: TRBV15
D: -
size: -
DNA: TGTGCCACCAGCAGAGGGACCCAAGAGACCCAGTACTTC
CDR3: CATSRGTQETQYF

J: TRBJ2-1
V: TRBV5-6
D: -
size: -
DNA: TGTGCCAGCAGCTTAGGCAGGGCGGGTGAGCAGTTCTTC
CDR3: CASSLGRAGEQFF

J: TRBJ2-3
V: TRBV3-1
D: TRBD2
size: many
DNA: TGTGCCAGCAGCCAAGATCTTACTAGCGGGACCACAGATACGCAGTATTTT
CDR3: CASSQDLTSGTTDTQYF

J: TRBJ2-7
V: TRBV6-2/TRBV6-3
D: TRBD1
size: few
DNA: TGTGCCAGCAGTTACTCTCACAGGGGCGAGCAGTACTTC
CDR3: CASSYSHRGEQYF

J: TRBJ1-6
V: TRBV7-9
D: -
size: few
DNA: TGTGCCAGCAGCTCAGGGAGTTCACCCCTCCACTTT
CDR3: CASSSGSSPLHF

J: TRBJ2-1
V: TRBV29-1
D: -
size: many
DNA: TGCAGCGTGGGGCCAGGGGGGGCCTACAATGAGCAGTTCTTC
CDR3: CSVGPGGAYNEQFF

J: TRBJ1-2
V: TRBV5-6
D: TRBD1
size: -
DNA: TGTGCCAGCAGCTGGACAGGGTCTACCTATGGCTACACCTTC
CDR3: CASSWTGSTYGYTF

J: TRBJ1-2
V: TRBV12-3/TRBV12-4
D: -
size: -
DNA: TGTGCCAGCAGGTCCGGGGGCTATGGCTACACCTTC
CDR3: CASRSGGYGYTF

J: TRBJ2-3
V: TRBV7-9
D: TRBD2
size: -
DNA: TGTGCCAGCAGCTTAGGTCCAGCGGGGTCTAGCACAGATACGCAGTATTTT
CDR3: CASSLGPAGSSTDTQYF

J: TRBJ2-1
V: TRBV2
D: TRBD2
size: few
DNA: TGTGCCAGCGGTCGACTAGCGGGCAATGAGCAGTTCTTC
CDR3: CASGRLAGNEQFF

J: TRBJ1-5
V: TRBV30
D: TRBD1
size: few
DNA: TGTGCCTGGACAGGGGGAAGGGGTCAGCCCCAGCATTTT
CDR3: CAWTGGRGQPQHF

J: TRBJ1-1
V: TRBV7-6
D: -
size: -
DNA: TGTGCCAGCAGCTCAGGACCGGGGGCCACTGAAGCTTTCTTT
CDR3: CASSSGPGATEAFF

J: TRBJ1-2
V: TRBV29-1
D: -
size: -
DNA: TGCAGCGCCGAGGACGGGGGCGGTGGCTACACCTTC
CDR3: CSAEDGGGGYTF

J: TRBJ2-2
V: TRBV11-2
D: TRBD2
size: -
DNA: TGTGCCAGCAGCTTCTCGGGAGGGAAGAACACCGGGGAGCTGTTTTTT
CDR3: CASSFSGGKNTGELFF

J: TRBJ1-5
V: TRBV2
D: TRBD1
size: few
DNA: TGTGCCAGCAGCGGGCCCGACAGGGGCCCCAATCAGCCCCAGCATTTT
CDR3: CASSGPDRGPNQPQHF

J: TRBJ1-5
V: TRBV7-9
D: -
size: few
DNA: TGTGCCAGCTCGGGGCAGGATAGCAATCAGCCCCAGCATTTT
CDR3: CASSGQDSNQPQHF

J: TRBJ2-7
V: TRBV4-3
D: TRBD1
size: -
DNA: TGCGCCAGCAGCGTCGGACGGACAGGGACCTCCGAGCAGTACTTC
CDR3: CASSVGRTGTSEQYF

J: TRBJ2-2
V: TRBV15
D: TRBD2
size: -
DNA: TGTGCCACCAGCAAAGGGACTAGCGTGAATACCGGGGAGCTGTTTTTT
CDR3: CATSKGTSVNTGELFF

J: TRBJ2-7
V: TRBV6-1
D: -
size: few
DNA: TGTGCCAGCAGTGAATATGGGTCCTACGAGCAGTACTTC
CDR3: CASSEYGSYEQYF

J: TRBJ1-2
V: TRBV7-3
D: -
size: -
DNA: TGTGCCAGCAGACCTACGGGGGAGGAAAACTATGGCTACACCTTC
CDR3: CASRPTGEENYGYTF

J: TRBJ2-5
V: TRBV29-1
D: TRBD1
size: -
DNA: TGCAGCGTTGAAGATCAAGGACAGGATATGGCAGAGACCCAGTACTTC
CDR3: CSVEDQGQDMAETQYF

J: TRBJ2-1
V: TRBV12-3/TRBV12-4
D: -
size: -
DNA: TGTGCCAGCAGCCCGGCGGGGTCGATGGACAATGAGCAGTTCTTC
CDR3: CASSPAGSMDNEQFF

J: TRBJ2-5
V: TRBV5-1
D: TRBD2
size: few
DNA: TGCGCCAGCAGCCCTAGCGGGGTTCCTAAAGAGACCCAGTACTTC
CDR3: CASSPSGVPKETQYF

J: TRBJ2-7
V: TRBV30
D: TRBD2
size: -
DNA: TGTGCCTGGAGTCTCGCTAGCGGGAGCCAAGAGCAGTACTTC
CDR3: CAWSLASGSQEQYF

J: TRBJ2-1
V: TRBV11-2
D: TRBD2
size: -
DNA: TGTGCCAGCAGCCCCGGGACTAGCGGGCTCACGTTCGACAATGAGCAGTTCTTC
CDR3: CASSPGTSGLTFDNEQFF

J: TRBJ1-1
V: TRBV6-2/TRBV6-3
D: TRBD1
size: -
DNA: TGTGCCAGCAGCCAGACAGGGAGGACTGAAGCTTTCTTT
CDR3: CASSQTGRTEAFF

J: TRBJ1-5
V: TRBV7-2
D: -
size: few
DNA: TGTGCCAGCAGCTCGCCGGGACAAGGTCAGCCCCAGCATTTT
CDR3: CASSSPGQGQPQHF

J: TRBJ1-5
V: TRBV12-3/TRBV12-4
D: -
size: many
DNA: TGTGCCAGCAGTTTTTCCCCCCGTCAGCCCCAGCATTTT
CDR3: CASSFSPRQPQHF

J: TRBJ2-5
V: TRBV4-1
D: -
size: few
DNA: TGCGCCAGCAGCCAAGATGGAGTAGCGGAAGAGACCCAGTACTTC
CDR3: CASSQDGVAEETQYF

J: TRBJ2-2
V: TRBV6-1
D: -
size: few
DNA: TGTGCCAGCATCCGAAGACAGGACTTGAACACCGGGGAGCTGTTTTTT
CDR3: CASIRRQDLNTGELFF

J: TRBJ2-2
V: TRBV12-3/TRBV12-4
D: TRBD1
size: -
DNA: TGTGCCAGCAGCCGAAACAGGGGGCTGGACACCGGGGAGCTGTTTTTT
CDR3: CASSRNRGLDTGELFF

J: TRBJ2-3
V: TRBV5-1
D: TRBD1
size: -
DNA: TGCGCCAGCAACCGGGACAGGGGGCGAGATACGCAGTATTTT
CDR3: CASNRDRGRDTQYF

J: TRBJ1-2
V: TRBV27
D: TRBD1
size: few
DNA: TGTGCCAGCAGTCCCTGGACAGGGCTGGACTATGGCTACACCTTC
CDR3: CASSPWTGLDYGYTF

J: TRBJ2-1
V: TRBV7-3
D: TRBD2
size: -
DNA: TGTGCCAGCAGCTTAACGGCTAATAGCGGGAGGAGGGATGGGGAGCAGTTCTTC
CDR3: CASSLTANSGRRDGEQFF

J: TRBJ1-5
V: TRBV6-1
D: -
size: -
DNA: TGTGCCAGCAGGTTGACAGAGCCTAGCAATCAGCCCCAGCATTTT
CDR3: CASRLTEPSNQPQHF

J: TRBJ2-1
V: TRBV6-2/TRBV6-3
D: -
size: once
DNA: TGTGCCAGCACCCCATTCTTCAGCGGGTCAGATGAGCAGTTCTTC
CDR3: CASTPFFSGSDEQFF

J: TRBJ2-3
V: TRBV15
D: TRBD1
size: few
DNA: TGTGCCACCAGCAGGCGCAGGGACAGGGGCACAGATACGCAGTATTTT
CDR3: CATSRRRDRGTDTQYF

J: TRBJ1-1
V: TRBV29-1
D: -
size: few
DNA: TGCAGCGTTGAAGATCGTAGGTACACTGAAGCTTTCTTT
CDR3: CSVEDRRYTEAFF

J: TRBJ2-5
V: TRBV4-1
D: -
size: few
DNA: TGCGCCAGCAGCCTCGGGCCGGCCGAAGAAGAGACCCAGTACTTC
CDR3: CASSLGPAEEETQYF

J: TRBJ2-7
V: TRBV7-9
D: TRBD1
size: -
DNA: TGTGCCAGCAGACGTCCGGGGACAGGGAGCGAGCAGTACTTC
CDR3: CASRRPGTGSEQYF

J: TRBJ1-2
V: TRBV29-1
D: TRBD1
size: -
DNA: TGCAGCGTGTCGCCGGGACAGAGCTATGGCTACACCTTC
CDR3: CSVSPGQSYGYTF

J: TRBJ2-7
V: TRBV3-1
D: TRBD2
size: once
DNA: TGTGCCAGCAGCCAAACTAGCGGGAGGGCCGCGGGGTACGAGCAGTACTTC
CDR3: CASSQTSGRAAGYEQYF

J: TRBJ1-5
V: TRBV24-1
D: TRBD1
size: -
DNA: TGTGCCACCAGTGATCGACAGGGAGTTTCGCCCCAGCATTTT
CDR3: CATSDRQGVSPQHF

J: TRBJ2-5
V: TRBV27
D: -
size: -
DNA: TGTGCCAGCAGTAGTACCCCGAGGGGACGAGAGACCCAGTACTTC
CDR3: CASSSTPRGRETQYF

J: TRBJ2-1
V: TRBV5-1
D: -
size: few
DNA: TGCGCCAGCAGCCCCGACTCGGAGCAGTTCTTC
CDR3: CASSPDSEQFF

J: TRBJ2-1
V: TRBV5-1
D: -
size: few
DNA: TGCGCCAGCAGCCTACCCGAGACAGGTCGTGAGCAGTTCTTC
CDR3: CASSLPETGREQFF

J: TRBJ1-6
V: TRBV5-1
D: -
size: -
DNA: TGCGCCAGCACCCCCGAGGGGAGCTCCTATAATTCACCCCTCCACTTT
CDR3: CASTPEGSSYNSPLHF

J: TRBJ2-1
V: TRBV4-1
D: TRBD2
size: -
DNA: TGCGCCAGCAGACCCAATAGCGGGGGTAGAGGCAATGAGCAGTTCTTC
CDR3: CASRPNSGGRGNEQFF

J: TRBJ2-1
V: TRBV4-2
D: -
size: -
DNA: TGTGCCAGCAGCCAAGCCCCGGGACGTGACAATGAGCAGTTCTTC
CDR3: CASSQAPGRDNEQFF

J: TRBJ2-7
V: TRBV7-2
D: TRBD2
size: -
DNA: TGTGCCAGCAGCTCCGGGGGGTATTACGAGCAGTACTTC
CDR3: CASSSGGYYEQYF

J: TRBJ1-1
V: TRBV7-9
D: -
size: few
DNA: TGTGCCAGCAGCTTAGAGGTCAGGGCGAACACTGAAGCTTTCTTT
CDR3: CASSLEVRANTEAFF

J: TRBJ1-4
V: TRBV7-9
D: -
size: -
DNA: TGTGCCAGCGGCCCTACCTTCATGGGGAATGAAAAACTGTTTTTT
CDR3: CASGPTFMGNEKLFF

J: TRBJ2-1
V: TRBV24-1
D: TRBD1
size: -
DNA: TGTGCCACCAGTGATCCGACACCGGGACAGGGTCGCGATGAGCAGTTCTTC
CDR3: CATSDPTPGQGRDEQFF

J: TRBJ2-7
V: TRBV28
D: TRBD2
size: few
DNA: TGTGCCAGCAGCGGACTAGCCAGTACCTACGAGCAGTACTTC
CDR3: CASSGLASTYEQYF

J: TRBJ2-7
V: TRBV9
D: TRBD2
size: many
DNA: TGTGCCAGCAGCGTAGGGCTAGCGGGGACCTACGAGCAGTACTTC
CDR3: CASSVGLAGTYEQYF

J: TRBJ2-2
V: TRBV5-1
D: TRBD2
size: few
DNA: TGCGCCAGCAGCTTGGACGGACTAGCGGGAGCTAACACCGGGGAGCTGTTTTTT
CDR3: CASSLDGLAGANTGELFF